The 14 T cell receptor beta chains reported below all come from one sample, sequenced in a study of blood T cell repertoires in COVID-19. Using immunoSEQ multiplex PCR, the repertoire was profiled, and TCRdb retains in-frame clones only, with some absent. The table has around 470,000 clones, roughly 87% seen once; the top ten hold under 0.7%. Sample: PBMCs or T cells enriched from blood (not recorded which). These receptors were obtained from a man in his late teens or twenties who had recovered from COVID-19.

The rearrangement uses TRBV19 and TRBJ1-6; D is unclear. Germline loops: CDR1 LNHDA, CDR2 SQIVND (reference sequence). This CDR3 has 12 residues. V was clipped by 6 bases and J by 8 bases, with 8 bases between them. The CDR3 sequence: CASSGSHSPLHF. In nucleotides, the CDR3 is TGTGCCAGTAGCGGGTCGCATTCACCCCTCCACTTT.

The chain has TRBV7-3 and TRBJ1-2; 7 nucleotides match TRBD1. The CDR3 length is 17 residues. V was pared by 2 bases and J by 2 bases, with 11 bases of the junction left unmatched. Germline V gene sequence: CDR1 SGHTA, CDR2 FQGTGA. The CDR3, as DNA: TGTGCCAGCAGCTTACGAGGGGGCGGAGGGGCCAACTATGGCTACACCTTC. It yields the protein CASSLRGGGGANYGYTF.

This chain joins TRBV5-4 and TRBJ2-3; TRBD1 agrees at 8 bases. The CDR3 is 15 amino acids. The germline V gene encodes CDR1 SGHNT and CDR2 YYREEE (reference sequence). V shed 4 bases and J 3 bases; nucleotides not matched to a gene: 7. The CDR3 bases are TGTGCCAGCAGCCTACAGGGGGAAAGGACAGATACGCAGTATTTT. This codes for CASSLQGERTDTQYF.

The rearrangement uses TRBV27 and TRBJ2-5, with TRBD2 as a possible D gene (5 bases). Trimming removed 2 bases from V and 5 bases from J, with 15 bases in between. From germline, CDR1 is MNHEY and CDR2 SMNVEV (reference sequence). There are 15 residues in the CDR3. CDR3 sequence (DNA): TGTGCCAGCAGTTTAAACCGGGAAGTCGGTGAGACCCAGTACTTC. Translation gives CASSLNREVGETQYF.

CDR3 coding DNA: TGTGCCACCAGCAGAGGTCGGGGGGCTGGAAACACCATATATTTT. This gives the protein CATSRGRGAGNTIYF. The gene calls are TRBV15 and TRBJ1-3; D might be TRBD1 (5 bases). This CDR3 is 15 amino acids long. Trimming took 1 base from V and 2 from J, leaving 9 bases between them. Looked up from germline, CDR1 is LNHNV and CDR2 is YYDKDF (reference sequence).

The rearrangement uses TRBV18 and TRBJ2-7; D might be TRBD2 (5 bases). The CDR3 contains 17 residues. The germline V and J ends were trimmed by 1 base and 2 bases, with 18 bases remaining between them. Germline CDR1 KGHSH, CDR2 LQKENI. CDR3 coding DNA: TGTGCCAGCTCACCACTTGCCATTCTAGCCGACGCCTACGAGCAGTACTTC. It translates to CASSPLAILADAYEQYF.

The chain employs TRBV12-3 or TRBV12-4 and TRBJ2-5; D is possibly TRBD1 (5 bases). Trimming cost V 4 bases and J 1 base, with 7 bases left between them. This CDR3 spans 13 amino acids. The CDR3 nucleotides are TGTGCCAGCAGTTGGGGCCCCCAAGAGACCCAGTACTTC. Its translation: CASSWGPQETQYF.

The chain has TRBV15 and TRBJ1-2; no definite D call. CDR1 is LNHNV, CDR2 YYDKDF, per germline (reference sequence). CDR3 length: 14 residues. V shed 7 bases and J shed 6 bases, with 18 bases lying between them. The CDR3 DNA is TGTGCCACCACCAAGACCGGCCGGAGCGATGGCTACACCTTC. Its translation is CATTKTGRSDGYTF. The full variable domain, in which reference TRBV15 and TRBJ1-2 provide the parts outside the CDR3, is DAMVIQNPRYQVTQFGKPVTLSCSQTLNHNVMYWYQQKSSQAPKLLFHYYDKDFNNEADTPDNFQSRRPNTSFCFLDIRSPGLGDTAMYLCATTKTGRSDGYTFGSGTRLTVV.

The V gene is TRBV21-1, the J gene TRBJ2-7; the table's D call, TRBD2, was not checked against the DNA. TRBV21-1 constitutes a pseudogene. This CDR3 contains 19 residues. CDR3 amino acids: CASSRRTSGGTAPTREQYF. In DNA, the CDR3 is TGTGCCAGCAGCAGGCGGACTAGCGGGGGGACCGCTCCCACGCGCGAGCAGTACTTC.

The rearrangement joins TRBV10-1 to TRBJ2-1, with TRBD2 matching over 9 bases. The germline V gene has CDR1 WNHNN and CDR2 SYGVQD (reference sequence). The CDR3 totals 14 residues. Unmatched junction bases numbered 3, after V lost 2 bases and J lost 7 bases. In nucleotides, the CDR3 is TGCGCCAGCAGTGAGGATCTAGCGGGGAATGAGCAGTTCTTC. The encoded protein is CASSEDLAGNEQFF.

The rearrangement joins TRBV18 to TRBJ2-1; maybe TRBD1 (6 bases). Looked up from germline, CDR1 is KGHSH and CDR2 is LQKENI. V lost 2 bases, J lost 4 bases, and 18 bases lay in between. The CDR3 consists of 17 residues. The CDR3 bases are TGTGCCAGCTCACCAACTGGACAGTTCGGGAATTACAATGAGCAGTTCTTC. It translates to CASSPTGQFGNYNEQFF.

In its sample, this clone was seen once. In nucleotides, the CDR3 is TGTGCCAGTAGTAGCGGGTTTCAAGAGACCCAGTACTTC. Its protein is CASSSGFQETQYF. The chain carries TRBV19 and TRBJ2-5, with D perhaps matching TRBD2 (5 bases). Germline CDR1 LNHDA, CDR2 SQIVND (reference sequence). With 4 bases removed from V and 2 bases from J, the gap between germline ends came to 8 bases. The length of the CDR3 is 13 residues. The full variable domain, completed using reference TRBV19 and TRBJ2-5, is DGGITQSPKYLFRKEGQNVTLSCEQNLNHDAMYWYRQDPGQGLRLIYYSQIVNDFQKGDIAEGYSVSREKKESFPLTVTSAQKNPTAFYLCASSSGFQETQYFGPGTRLLVL.

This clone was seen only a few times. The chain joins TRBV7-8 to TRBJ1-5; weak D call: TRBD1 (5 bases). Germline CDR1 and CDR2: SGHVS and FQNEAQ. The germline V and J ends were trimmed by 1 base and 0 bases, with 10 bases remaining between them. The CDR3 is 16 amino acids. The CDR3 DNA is TGTGCCAGCAGCTTAGAAGGGGCTTATAGCAATCAGCCCCAGCATTTT. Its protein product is CASSLEGAYSNQPQHF.

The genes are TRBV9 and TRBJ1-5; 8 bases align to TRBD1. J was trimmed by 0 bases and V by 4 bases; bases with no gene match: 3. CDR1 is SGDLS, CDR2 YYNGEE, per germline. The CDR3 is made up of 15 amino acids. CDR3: CASSRTGFSNQPQHF. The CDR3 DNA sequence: TGTGCCAGCAGCCGGACAGGGTTTAGCAATCAGCCCCAGCATTTT.